These 11 T cell receptor beta chains originate from one sample sequenced in a study of response to subunit inactivated influenza vaccine. A single record per CDR3 protein comes from TCRdb applying MiXCR to the RT-PCR reads. The sample lists approximately 520,000 distinct CDR3 sequences, 25% occurring once. This material consisted of CD4+ T cells sorted from PBMCs, taken 4 to 6 days after vaccination. The receptors were gathered from a man aged 50 or older who received an inactivated influenza vaccine.

The chain uses TRBV2 and TRBJ2-1; D perhaps matches TRBD1 (5 bases). CDR3 length equals 11 residues. Germline values: CDR1 SNHLY, CDR2 FYNNEI. V dropped 0 bases and J dropped 12 bases, with 6 bases sitting between them. The CDR3 sequence: CASSEARVQFF. The CDR3 DNA follows: TGTGCCAGCAGTGAAGCCAGGGTGCAGTTCTTC.

V is TRBV5-5 and J is TRBJ2-6, with D possibly TRBD2 on 6 matching bases. Germline loops: CDR1 SGHKS, CDR2 YYEKEE (reference sequence). The ends were cut back, 1 base at V and 1 base at J, with 12 bases in the middle. The CDR3 totals 17 residues. In DNA, the CDR3 is TGTGCCAGCAGCTTGTTGCGGGGAGGATCTGGGGCCAACGTCCTGACTTTC. It is translated as CASSLLRGGSGANVLTF.

Ten or more counts support this clonotype. This rearrangement joins TRBV20-1 to TRBJ2-2; 10 bases are shared with TRBD2. CDR1 is DFQATT, CDR2 SNEGSKA, per germline (reference sequence). V was clipped by 1 base and J by 4 bases; unmatched bases: 3. The CDR3 loop spans 15 amino acids. The CDR3 is CSARASGGFTGELFF. CDR3 nucleotide sequence: TGCAGTGCTAGAGCTAGCGGGGGATTCACCGGGGAGCTGTTTTTT.

This clonotype has a handful of counts. The rearrangement links TRBV4-1 to TRBJ2-7, with 7 bases that match TRBD1. This CDR3 has 13 amino acids. Looked up from germline, CDR1 is MGHRA and CDR2 is YSYEKL. The V segment lost 2 bases and the J segment 10 bases; nucleotides outside the gene matches: 8. The DNA for the CDR3 is TGCGCCAGCAGCCAACCGGGACAGCCATACCAGTACTTC. It translates to CASSQPGQPYQYF.

This clonotype was found a few times. One junction end does not reproduce the germline sequence, and a read error may be involved. This rearrangement joins TRBV20-1 to TRBJ2-5; 8 bases match TRBD2. The length of the CDR3 is 13 residues. Germline V gives CDR1 DFQATT, CDR2 SNEGSKA (reference sequence). CDR3 sequence (DNA): TGCAGTGCTACCCAGGGGCGGGGGGCCCCCCAGAACTTC. This gives the protein CSATQGRGAPQNF.

The chain carries TRBV20-1 and TRBJ2-4; TRBD1 might be the D (5 bases). The germline V and J ends were trimmed by 5 bases and 1 base, with 21 bases remaining between them. CDR1 and CDR2 (germline): DFQATT, SNEGSKA (reference sequence). This CDR3 has 17 amino acids. CDR3 region: CSAPVGRSVRAKNIQYF. The CDR3 DNA reads as TGCAGTGCTCCTGTGGGGCGCTCGGTACGGGCCAAAAACATTCAGTACTTC.

This chain connects TRBV28 to TRBJ2-7; 8 nucleotides align to TRBD1. CDR3 size: 15 residues. CDR1 is MDHEN and CDR2 is SYDVKM in the germline V gene. V was pared by 5 bases and J by 3 bases, with 9 bases of the junction left unmatched. The CDR3 nucleotides read TGTGCCAGCAGTCCCTTGGACAGGGCGGGCTACGAGCAGTACTTC. Translated: CASSPLDRAGYEQYF.

This clonotype has only a few counts. This sequence joins TRBV5-5 and TRBJ2-7; possibly TRBD1 or TRBD2 for D (6 bases each). The length of the CDR3 is 12 residues. Trimming stripped 0 bases from V and 6 bases from J, with 7 bases between. Germline V lookup: CDR1 SGHKS, CDR2 YYEKEE (reference sequence). CDR3: CASSLAGAEQYF. The CDR3 region has the DNA TGTGCCAGCAGCTTGGCGGGGGCCGAGCAGTACTTC.

This clonotype was recorded a few times. The V call is TRBV18, the J call TRBJ1-5; D unclear. CDR3 length: 13 amino acids. V was cut by 4 bases and J by 4 bases, with 8 bases left in between. The germline V gene encodes CDR1 KGHSH and CDR2 LQKENI. The CDR3 protein is CASSRNDNQPQHF. Written as DNA, the CDR3 is TGTGCCAGCTCACGAAACGATAATCAGCCCCAGCATTTT.

The CDR3 DNA reads as TGTGCCAGCAGCTTGAATCTTGGGCAGGGAGGTGGGAATGAGCAGTTCTTC. Translated, it gives CASSLNLGQGGGNEQFF. The chain links TRBV5-6 to TRBJ2-1, with a tentative D call TRBD2 (6 bases). Germline CDR1 is SGHDT and CDR2 is YYEEEE. The CDR3 spans 17 residues. Trimming left V 1 base short and J 7 bases short, with 21 bases between.

The table lists this clonotype with a few counts. The chain has TRBV6-1 and TRBJ1-3; D not certain. CDR1 MNHNS and CDR2 SASEGT come from the germline V gene. V was cut by 6 bases and J by 2 bases, with 2 bases left in between. This CDR3 is built from 11 residues. CDR3 coding DNA: TGTGCCAGCAGAACTGGAAACACCATATATTTT. It is translated as CASRTGNTIYF.